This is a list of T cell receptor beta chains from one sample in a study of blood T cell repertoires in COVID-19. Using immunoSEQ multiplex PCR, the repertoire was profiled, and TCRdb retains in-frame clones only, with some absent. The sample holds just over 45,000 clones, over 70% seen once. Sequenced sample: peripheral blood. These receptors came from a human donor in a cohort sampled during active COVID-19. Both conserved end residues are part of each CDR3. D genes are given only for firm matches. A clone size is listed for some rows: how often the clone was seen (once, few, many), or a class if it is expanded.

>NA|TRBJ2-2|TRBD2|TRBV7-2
CASSLRGLAGDRTGELFF
TGTGCCAGCAGCTTAAGGGGACTAGCGGGAGATCGAACCGGGGAGCTGTTTTTT
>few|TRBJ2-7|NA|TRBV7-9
CASSSGRIYEQYF
TGTGCCAGCAGCTCGGGGAGGATCTACGAGCAGTACTTC
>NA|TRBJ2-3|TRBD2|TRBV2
CASSERSGKLSSTDTQYF
TGTGCCAGCAGTGAACGGAGCGGGAAGCTCTCTAGCACAGATACGCAGTATTTT
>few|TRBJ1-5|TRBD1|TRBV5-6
CASSLGQGGGQPQHF
TGTGCCAGCAGCTTGGGACAGGGTGGTGGGCAGCCCCAGCATTTT
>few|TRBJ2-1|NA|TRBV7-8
CASTKVVANEQFF
TGTGCCAGCACCAAAGTGGTGGCAAATGAGCAGTTCTTC
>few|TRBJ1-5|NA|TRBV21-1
CASSTRPGQGIFRYGNQPQHF
TGTGCCAGCAGCACGAGACCGGGACAGGGGATTTTCCGTTATGGCAATCAGCCCCAGCATTTT
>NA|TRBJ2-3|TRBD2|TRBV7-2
CASSLAGGGQYF
TGTGCCAGCAGCTTAGCCGGCGGGGGGCAGTATTTT
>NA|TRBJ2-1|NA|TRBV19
CASSIRRDRRPDNEQFF
TGTGCCAGTAGTATTAGGAGAGACAGGAGACCCGACAATGAGCAGTTCTTC
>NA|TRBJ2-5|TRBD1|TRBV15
CATSRDVGTGGETQYF
TGTGCCACCAGCAGAGATGTGGGGACAGGGGGAGAGACCCAGTACTTC
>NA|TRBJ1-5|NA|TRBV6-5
CASSHNRDSNQPQHF
TGTGCCAGCAGCCACAACAGAGATAGCAATCAGCCCCAGCATTTT
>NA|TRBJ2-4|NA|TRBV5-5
CASSLGGKNIQYF
TGTGCCAGCAGCTTAGGGGGCAAAAACATTCAGTACTTC
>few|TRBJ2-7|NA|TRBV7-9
CASSPGQGKTYEQYF
TGTGCCAGCAGCCCGGGCCAGGGGAAGACCTACGAGCAGTACTTC
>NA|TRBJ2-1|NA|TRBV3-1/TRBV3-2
CASSQDRLASYNEQFF
TGTGCCAGCAGCCAAGATAGGCTAGCGTCCTACAATGAGCAGTTCTTC
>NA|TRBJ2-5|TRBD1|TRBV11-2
CASSSSPVGQGRETQYF
TGTGCCAGCAGCTCTTCCCCAGTTGGACAGGGGCGAGAGACCCAGTACTTC
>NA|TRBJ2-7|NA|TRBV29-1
CSVTSRAHYEQYF
TGCAGCGTGACCTCCAGGGCGCACTACGAGCAGTACTTC
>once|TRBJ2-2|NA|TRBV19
CASTIQRANTGELFF
TGTGCCAGCACCATACAGAGGGCAAACACCGGGGAGCTGTTTTTT
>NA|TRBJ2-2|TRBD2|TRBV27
CASSLQGLAGWTGELFF
TGTGCCAGCAGTTTACAGGGACTAGCGGGATGGACCGGGGAGCTGTTTTTT
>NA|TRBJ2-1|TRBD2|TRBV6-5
CASSYRPLAGENEQFF
TGTGCCAGCAGTTACCGCCCGCTAGCGGGAGAAAATGAGCAGTTCTTC
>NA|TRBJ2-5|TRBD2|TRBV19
CASSPGTSGLMGETQYF
TGTGCCAGTAGTCCGGGGACTAGCGGTCTCATGGGGGAGACCCAGTACTTC
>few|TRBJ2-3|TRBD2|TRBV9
CASSVSGRVADTQYF
TGTGCCAGCAGCGTTAGCGGGAGGGTCGCAGATACGCAGTATTTT
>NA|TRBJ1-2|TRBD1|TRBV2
CASTLRDRPSF
TGTGCCAGTACACTACGGGACAGACCGTCCTTC
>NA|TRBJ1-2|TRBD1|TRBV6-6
CASSPVDRFYGYTF
TGTGCCAGCAGTCCCGTGGACAGGTTCTATGGCTACACCTTC
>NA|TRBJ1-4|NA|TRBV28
CASSRGSEKLFF
TGTGCCAGCTCCCGGGGGTCTGAAAAACTGTTTTTT
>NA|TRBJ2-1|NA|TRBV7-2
CASSLLTVTSYNEQFF
TGTGCCAGCAGCTTATTGACAGTTACCTCCTACAATGAGCAGTTCTTC
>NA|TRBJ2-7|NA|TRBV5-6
CASSLGRAYEQYF
TGTGCCAGCAGCTTGGGGCGGGCCTACGAGCAGTACTTC
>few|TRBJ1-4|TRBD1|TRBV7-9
CASSLSWTGNEKLFF
TGTGCCAGCAGCTTATCATGGACAGGAAATGAAAAACTGTTTTTT
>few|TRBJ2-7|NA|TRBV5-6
CASSAGFAYEQYF
TGTGCCAGCAGCGCGGGGTTCGCCTACGAGCAGTACTTC
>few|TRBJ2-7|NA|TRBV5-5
CASIPDGGGIPYEQYF
TGTGCCAGCATCCCGGATGGGGGCGGAATCCCCTACGAGCAGTACTTC
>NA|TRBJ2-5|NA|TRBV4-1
CASSQNPHETQYF
TGCGCCAGCAGCCAAAACCCACACGAGACCCAGTACTTC
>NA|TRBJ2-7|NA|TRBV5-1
CASSSKQGRTYEQYF
TGCGCCAGCAGCTCCAAGCAGGGCAGGACCTACGAGCAGTACTTC
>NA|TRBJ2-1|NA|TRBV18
CASSRNPPTGYNEQFF
TGTGCCAGCTCACGAAATCCACCTACAGGATACAATGAGCAGTTCTTC
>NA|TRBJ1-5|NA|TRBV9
CASSAYRVGNQPQHF
TGTGCCAGCAGCGCTTACAGGGTTGGCAATCAGCCCCAGCATTTT
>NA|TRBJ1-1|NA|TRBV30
CAWTKRGTFPNPAFF
TGTGCCTGGACCAAAAGGGGGACGTTCCCCAACCCAGCTTTCTTT
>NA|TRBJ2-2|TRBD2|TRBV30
CAWSGPREPGELFF
TGTGCCTGGAGTGGGCCGCGGGAGCCCGGGGAGCTGTTTTTT
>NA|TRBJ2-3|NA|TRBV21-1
CASSGRQLCTDTQYF
TGTGCCAGCAGCGGCCGACAGCTATGCACAGATACGCAGTATTTT
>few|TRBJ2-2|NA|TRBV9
CASSVDGNTGELFF
TGTGCCAGCAGCGTAGACGGGAACACCGGGGAGCTGTTTTTT
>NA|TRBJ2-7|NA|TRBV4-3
CASSQDLDNYEQYF
TGCGCCAGCAGCCAAGACCTGGACAACTACGAGCAGTACTTC
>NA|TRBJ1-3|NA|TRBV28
CASRGGGVGNTIYF
TGTGCCAGCAGGGGTGGAGGGGTTGGAAACACCATATATTTT
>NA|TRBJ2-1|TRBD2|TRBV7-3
CASSLSSGTYNEQFF
TGTGCCAGCAGCTTGTCTAGCGGAACCTACAATGAGCAGTTCTTC
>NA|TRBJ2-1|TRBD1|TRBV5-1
CASSLTGGLNEQFF
TGCGCCAGCAGCTTGACAGGGGGCCTCAATGAGCAGTTCTTC
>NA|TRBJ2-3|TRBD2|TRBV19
CASSPWTSGSTDTQYF
TGTGCCAGTAGTCCCTGGACTAGCGGGAGCACAGATACGCAGTATTTT
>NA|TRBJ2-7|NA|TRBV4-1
CASSQEGTLSKQYF
TGCGCCAGCAGCCAAGAGGGCACCCTTTCGAAGCAGTACTTC
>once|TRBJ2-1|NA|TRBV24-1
CATSDLYGGNEQFF
TGTGCCACCAGTGATTTGTACGGGGGCAATGAGCAGTTCTTC
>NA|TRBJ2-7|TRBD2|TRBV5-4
CASSTGLAGVIYEQYF
TGTGCCAGCAGCACCGGACTAGCGGGAGTAATCTACGAGCAGTACTTC
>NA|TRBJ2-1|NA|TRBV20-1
CSASRRGRNEQFF
TGCAGTGCTAGTCGGAGGGGGCGCAATGAGCAGTTCTTC
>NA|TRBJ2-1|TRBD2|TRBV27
CASRPGTNKYNEQFF
TGTGCCAGCAGGCCCGGGACTAACAAATACAATGAGCAGTTCTTC
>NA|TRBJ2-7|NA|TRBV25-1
CASSEGARYEQYF
TGTGCCAGCAGTGAGGGGGCGCGGTACGAGCAGTACTTC
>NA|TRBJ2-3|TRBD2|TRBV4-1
CATAPATSGGNTQYF
TGCGCCACCGCGCCTGCGACTAGCGGGGGGAATACGCAGTATTTT
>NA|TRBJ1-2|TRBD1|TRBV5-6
CASSDIGQGNVYGYTF
TGTGCCAGCAGCGACATTGGACAGGGGAATGTCTATGGCTACACCTTC
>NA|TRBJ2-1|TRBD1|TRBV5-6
CASHLGGTGSYNEQFF
TGTGCCAGCCACTTGGGCGGGACAGGCTCCTACAATGAGCAGTTCTTC
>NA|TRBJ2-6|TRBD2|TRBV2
CASIVASGSSGANVLTF
TGTGCCAGCATTGTGGCTAGCGGGAGTTCTGGGGCCAACGTCCTGACTTTC